The next 18 T cell receptor beta chains were all read from a single sample in a study of T cells in narcolepsy. Repertoires were generated with immunoSEQ multiplex PCR, while TCRdb's copy carries only in-frame clones and drops some. The profile shows 25,000 to 30,000 clones, about 80% of them singletons. The specimen sequenced was CD45RA- memory CD4+ T cells from PBMCs. The receptors originated from a human donor with narcolepsy.

The chain couples TRBV7-9 to TRBJ2-6; TRBD1 might be the D (5 bases). Trimming took 5 bases from V and 0 from J, leaving 11 bases between them. The CDR3 is made up of 16 amino acids. Germline V gene lookup returns CDR1 SEHNR and CDR2 FQNEAQ (reference sequence). The CDR3 DNA is TGTGCCAGCAGCCATCAAGGGGTCTCTGGGGCCAACGTCCTGACTTTC. Translated, it gives CASSHQGVSGANVLTF.

This clone was picked up one time. The chain combines TRBV6-6 with TRBJ2-5; D possibly corresponds to TRBD2 (7 bases). The CDR3 contains 14 residues. Trimming pared 7 bases from V and 5 bases from J, leaving 17 bases between. CDR1 is MNHNY and CDR2 is SVGAGI in the germline V gene (reference sequence). Here the CDR3 DNA reads TGTGCCAGCACCCGAAAGGGGGGGAGGGAGACCCAGTACTTC. Translated, it gives CASTRKGGRETQYF.

The chain is built from TRBV2 and TRBJ2-7; tentative D call: TRBD1 (5 bases). There are 12 residues in the CDR3. CDR1 is SNHLY, CDR2 FYNNEI, per germline. With 4 bases removed from V and 7 bases from J, the gap between germline ends came to 11 bases. The CDR3 DNA follows: TGTGCCAGCAGTGTTAGGCCAGGGGAGCAGTACTTC. Protein product: CASSVRPGEQYF.

The rearrangement uses TRBV4-1 and TRBJ2-1; 11 nucleotides line up with TRBD2. The CDR3 is made up of 16 amino acids. CDR1 is MGHRA, CDR2 YSYEKL, per germline. After removal of 1 base from V and 9 bases from J, the junction contained 8 bases not matched to a gene. In DNA, the CDR3 is TGCGCCAGCAGCCAAGTTCTAGCGGGGGGCCAGGGTGAGCAGTTCTTC. This encodes CASSQVLAGGQGEQFF.

The chain is built from TRBV5-1 and TRBJ1-4, with a possible D match to TRBD1 (5 bases). The V end was cut by 4 bases, the J end by 5 bases, with 15 bases between. The germline gives CDR1 SGHRS, CDR2 YFSETQ. The CDR3 has 15 residues. The CDR3 DNA reads as TGCGCCAGCAGCAATCCGGGACTCGGGAATGAAAAACTGTTTTTT. Translated, it gives CASSNPGLGNEKLFF.

This chain connects TRBV28 to TRBJ2-4; D unresolved. The V gene's germline CDR1 is MDHEN and CDR2 SYDVKM. The ends were cut back, 9 bases at V and 3 bases at J, with 15 bases in the middle. CDR3 length: 14 residues. The CDR3 is CASQNDVDKNIQYF. DNA for the CDR3: TGTGCCAGTCAGAACGACGTTGACAAAAACATTCAGTACTTC.

The rearrangement uses TRBV5-6 and TRBJ2-1; unclear D gene. CDR1 is SGHDT and CDR2 is YYEEEE in the germline V gene. CDR3 length: 15 residues. The V and J ends lost 0 bases and 0 bases respectively, with 7 bases between them. This CDR3 is CASSLGGNSYNEQFF. For the CDR3, the DNA is TGTGCCAGCAGCTTGGGCGGTAACTCCTACAATGAGCAGTTCTTC.

V and J are TRBV4-1 and TRBJ2-5, with D uncertain. V lost 1 base and J lost 5, with 8 bases in between. Germline V lookup: CDR1 MGHRA, CDR2 YSYEKL. This CDR3 is 13 amino acids long. The CDR3 spells CASSQVWGETQYF. CDR3 coding DNA: TGCGCCAGCAGCCAAGTCTGGGGTGAGACCCAGTACTTC.

Worth noting for this clone: A read error may produce the germline difference seen at one junction end. This sample also contains other DNA sequences that code for the same CDR3. The chain combines TRBV19 with TRBJ1-6; D gene uncertain. The CDR3 runs 15 residues. In germline, CDR1 is LNHDA, CDR2 SQIVND (reference sequence). The CDR3, as DNA: TGTGCCAGTAGTTCTTCCGGCCCCTATAATTCACCTCTCCACTTT. Protein sequence: CASSSSGPYNSPLHF.

The genes are TRBV5-1 and TRBJ2-2; D may correspond to TRBD1 or TRBD2 (5 bases each). V lost 5 bases to trimming and J lost 2 bases, with 10 bases between them. This CDR3 spans 14 amino acids. Germline CDR1 SGHRS, CDR2 YFSETQ. The CDR3 reads CASREGLNTGELFF. DNA of the CDR3: TGCGCCAGCAGAGAGGGGTTAAACACCGGGGAGCTGTTTTTT.

The genes are TRBV2 and TRBJ2-2; TRBD1 is a possible D gene (6 bases). V was trimmed by 4 bases and J by 7 bases, leaving 16 bases between them. Germline CDR1 is SNHLY and CDR2 is FYNNEI. The CDR3 spans 15 residues. CDR3 sequence: CASSVLGGQGGELFF. CDR3 DNA: TGTGCCAGCAGTGTCCTAGGGGGACAAGGCGGGGAGCTGTTTTTT.

The gene calls are TRBV6-1 and TRBJ2-3, with 7 bases fitting TRBD2. With 2 bases clipped from V and 6 bases from J, the junction kept 11 bases outside the gene matches. The length of the CDR3 is 16 residues. Germline CDR1 MNHNS, CDR2 SASEGT. CDR3 sequence: CASSEPFGGIEDTQYF. In DNA, the CDR3 is TGTGCCAGCAGTGAACCATTCGGGGGGATAGAGGATACGCAGTATTTT.

The chain combines TRBV7-2 with TRBJ2-3, with 12 bases identical to TRBD2. Losses at the gene ends were 5 bases for V and 1 base for J; bases not matched to a gene: 10. The CDR3 sequence is 18 residues long. Germline CDR1 is SGHTA and CDR2 is FQGNSA. CDR3 sequence reads: CASSQQAGTSGRTDTQYF. The CDR3 nucleotides are TGTGCCAGCAGCCAGCAAGCCGGGACTAGCGGGCGCACAGATACGCAGTATTTT.

The V gene is TRBV11-1, the J gene TRBJ2-3, with a weak D call TRBD2 (5 bases). Trimming cost V 6 bases and J 1 base, with 14 bases left between them. The CDR3 sequence is 15 residues long. Per the germline V gene, CDR1 is SGHAT and CDR2 is FQDESV (reference sequence). The DNA for the CDR3 is TGTGCCAGCAGGACCATAGCGACGGGCACAGATACGCAGTATTTT. This sequence encodes CASRTIATGTDTQYF.

The CDR3 here is CASSEAAGLTDTQYF. Here the CDR3 DNA reads TGTGCCAGCAGTGAAGCCGCAGGCCTCACAGATACGCAGTATTTT. The chain uses TRBV6-1 and TRBJ2-3; D remains ambiguous. The CDR3 runs to 15 residues. The germline V gene encodes CDR1 MNHNS and CDR2 SASEGT. V was cut by 0 bases and J by 2 bases, with 9 bases left in between.

The chain recombines TRBV5-8 with TRBJ2-2; the match to TRBD1 covers 7 bases. From germline, CDR1 is SGHTS and CDR2 YDEGEE. This CDR3 contains 16 residues. Germline trimming cut 1 base from V and 3 bases from J; bases unmatched to any gene: 6. This CDR3 is CASSLFKGAYTGELFF. DNA for the CDR3: TGTGCCAGCAGCTTGTTTAAGGGGGCCTACACCGGGGAGCTGTTTTTT.

To note about this clone: Other nucleotide sequences in the sample specify the same CDR3. This rearrangement joins TRBV20-1 to TRBJ2-1; no reliable D call. The CDR3 is 11 residues long. Trimming pared 1 base from V and 5 bases from J, leaving 3 bases between. The germline gives CDR1 DFQATT, CDR2 SNEGSKA (reference sequence). CDR3 sequence reads: CSARGDNEQFF. For the CDR3, the DNA is TGCAGTGCTAGAGGCGACAATGAGCAGTTCTTC.

The gene calls are TRBV5-1 and TRBJ2-3, with D perhaps assigned TRBD1 or TRBD2 (5 bases each). V lost 5 bases to trimming and J lost 2 bases, with 18 bases between them. The CDR3 consists of 16 residues. Germline V gene lookup returns CDR1 SGHRS and CDR2 YFSETQ. This chain's CDR3 is CASSGGGGTITDTQYF. DNA for the CDR3: TGCGCCAGCAGTGGAGGTGGGGGAACCATCACAGATACGCAGTATTTT. Supplemented by reference TRBV5-1 and TRBJ2-3, the full variable domain reads KAGVTQTPRYLIKTRGQQVTLSCSPISGHRSVSWYQQTPGQGLQFLFEYFSETQRNKGNFPGRFSGRQFSNSRSEMNVSTLELGDSALYLCASSGGGGTITDTQYFGPGTRLTVL.